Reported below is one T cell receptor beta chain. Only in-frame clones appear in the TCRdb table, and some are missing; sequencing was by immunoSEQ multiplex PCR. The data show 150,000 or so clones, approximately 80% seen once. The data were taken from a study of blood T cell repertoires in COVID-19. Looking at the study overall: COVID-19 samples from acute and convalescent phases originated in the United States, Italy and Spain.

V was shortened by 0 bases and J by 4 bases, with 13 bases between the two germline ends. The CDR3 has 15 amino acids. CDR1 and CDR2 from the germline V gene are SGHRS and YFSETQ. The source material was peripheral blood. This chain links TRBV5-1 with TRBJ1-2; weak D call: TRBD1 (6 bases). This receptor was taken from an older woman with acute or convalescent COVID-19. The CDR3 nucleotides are TGCGCCAGCAGCTTGGGGATGACAGGACTCTATGGCTACACCTTC. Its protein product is CASSLGMTGLYGYTF.